Here is one TCR beta chain with its context. Its antigen is still unknown. TCRdb keeps only in-frame clones here, not all; method: immunoSEQ multiplex PCR. This sample has roughly 140,000 clones, with 94% found just once. The sample belongs to a study of T cell responses to AZD1222 COVID-19 vaccine. V lost 5 bases and J lost 5; bases outside the gene matches: 4. Germline V gene data show CDR1 as SGHRS and CDR2 as YFSETQ. The CDR3 length is 15 residues. Study conclusions and caveats: White British people made up most donors, females outnumbered males, and clonal diversity was possibly underestimated.

The sequence was obtained from an adult in good health. Sequencing used peripheral blood, obtained on day 0 of AZD1222 vaccination. This chain links TRBV5-1 with TRBJ2-7, with TRBD2 matching over 16 bases. The CDR3 nucleotides are TGCGCCAGCAGTACGGGACTAGCGGGAGGGCACGAGCAGTACGTC. The encoded protein is CASSTGLAGGHEQYV.